The rows below give T cell receptor beta chains drawn from one sample of a study of cytomegalovirus exposure and HLA in healthy donors. The table came from immunoSEQ multiplex PCR; TCRdb's copy has only in-frame clones and leaves some out. The sample contains more than 70,000 clones, around 77% of which appear only once. Sequenced sample: PBMCs. Receptors originate from a boy between 10 and 17 years old in good health and CMV-seronegative. The CDR3 runs from the conserved cysteine through the conserved F or W.

cdr3_aa cdr3_length j_call v_call
CSVGTGSYYEQYF 13 TRBJ2-7 TRBV29-1
CASSQHTGWGTEAFF 15 TRBJ1-1 TRBV4-3
CASSFLREGVEQYF 14 TRBJ2-7 TRBV11-2
CASSLGTAYNEQFF 14 TRBJ2-1 TRBV5-6
CASSLFGTSWETQYF 15 TRBJ2-5 TRBV28
CASRTTGGGTEAFF 14 TRBJ1-1 TRBV19
CASSSRRTGQNTEAFF 16 TRBJ1-1 TRBV28
CASSYSENSYEQYF 14 TRBJ2-7 TRBV6-5
CASRNKGNYGYTF 13 TRBJ1-2 TRBV6-5
CASSYDRASYEQYF 14 TRBJ2-7 TRBV6-5
CAHQGAPRTSYEQYF 15 TRBJ2-7 TRBV30
CASSIEDRFYGYTF 14 TRBJ1-2 TRBV19
CASSLDRRETQYF 13 TRBJ2-5 TRBV7-8
CASSDSTSRDTQYF 14 TRBJ2-3 TRBV6-4
CASRPTGQSAQHF 13 TRBJ1-5 TRBV28
CAINRTPNYGYTF 13 TRBJ1-2 TRBV30
CASSLSWGPNSPLHF 15 TRBJ1-6 TRBV7-3
CASSVLTSGTADTQYF 16 TRBJ2-3 TRBV5-4
CASSSQGYTF 10 TRBJ1-2 TRBV28
CSADISYGYTF 11 TRBJ1-2 TRBV29-1
CAWGPMNQGQGYGYTF 16 TRBJ1-2 TRBV30
CASSPKSTAYMLNYGYTF 18 TRBJ1-2 TRBV4-2
CASSTPGTAPYEQYF 15 TRBJ2-7 TRBV28
CASRGTENYGYTF 13 TRBJ1-2 TRBV28
CSVEGEEGSRRSSGNTIYF 19 TRBJ1-3 TRBV29-1
CASSLRMSTDTQYF 14 TRBJ2-3 TRBV7-2
CASSVTGYNSPLHF 14 TRBJ1-6 TRBV21-1
CASSVRLGYTDTQYF 15 TRBJ2-3 TRBV7-6
CASSQGGQAYEQYF 14 TRBJ2-7 TRBV4-2
CASSPKSKTGGRADTQYF 18 TRBJ2-3 TRBV4-3
CASSLVLGLAGGMDEQFF 18 TRBJ2-1 TRBV11-2
CASSPGQGDQPQHF 14 TRBJ1-5 TRBV7-8
CSVEVKGQTYGYTF 14 TRBJ1-2 TRBV29-1
CASSPIGGPQHF 12 TRBJ1-5 TRBV7-9
CASSLSPDTQYF 12 TRBJ2-3 TRBV27
CASSRVGGPGGNTGELFF 18 TRBJ2-2 TRBV4-3
CASSLGTGPSYEQYF 15 TRBJ2-7 TRBV7-2
CATSREGTGSYEQYF 15 TRBJ2-7 TRBV15
CASSEAGTGFTDTQYF 16 TRBJ2-3 TRBV10-1
CASSPPRGGNTEAFF 15 TRBJ1-1 TRBV28
CASSQDRGGGQYF 13 TRBJ2-7 TRBV4-3
CAWSVQGDSGYTF 13 TRBJ1-2 TRBV30
CASRPTGGTEAFF 13 TRBJ1-1 TRBV27
CASSPWSAGVTEAFF 15 TRBJ1-1 TRBV18
CASSTGTDPEAFF 13 TRBJ1-1 TRBV7-9
CASSRGGHRGYTF 13 TRBJ1-2 TRBV27
CASSLTGGNQPQHF 14 TRBJ1-5 TRBV7-9
CASSQDADRTLYEQYF 16 TRBJ2-7 TRBV4-2
CASSSNYEQYF 11 TRBJ2-7 TRBV7-9
CASSLFSGHLNTEAFF 16 TRBJ1-1 TRBV5-6
CASSPTGEKNEKLFF 15 TRBJ1-4 TRBV5-1
CASGVTSVPGELFF 14 TRBJ2-2 TRBV28
CASSLSQEEAFF 12 TRBJ1-1 TRBV5-6
CASRGLAGTDTQYF 14 TRBJ2-3 TRBV27
CASGWAGDYGYTF 13 TRBJ1-2 TRBV4-3
CASSEAKGAANEKLFF 16 TRBJ1-4 TRBV2
CASSLASSGVYNEQFF 16 TRBJ2-1 TRBV5-1